This entry lists 17 T cell receptor beta chains sequenced from one sample in a study of blood T cell repertoires in COVID-19. Data came from immunoSEQ multiplex PCR; TCRdb stores just in-frame clones and leaves some out. Among around 230,000 clones, 86% were seen once, and the ten largest hold 11%. The sequenced sample was peripheral blood. Receptors were obtained from a man aged 50 to 59 with COVID-19, enrolled during active disease.

This rearrangement joins TRBV27 to TRBJ2-6; the D is unclear. With 0 bases removed from V and 0 bases from J, the gap between germline ends came to 3 bases. This CDR3 contains 15 residues. Germline V CDR1 and CDR2: MNHEY, SMNVEV (reference sequence). The CDR3, as DNA: TGTGCCAGCAGTTTATCCCGCTCTGGGGCCAACGTCCTGACTTTC. Translating gives CASSLSRSGANVLTF.

CDR3 sequence: CASSYSKTAGGNTIYF. The CDR3 DNA sequence: TGTGCCAGCAGTTACTCGAAGACGGCCGGGGGAAACACCATATATTTT. The genes are TRBV6-5 and TRBJ1-3; D is unclear. Germline V lookup: CDR1 MNHEY, CDR2 SVGAGI. CDR3 length: 16 residues. Trimming shortened V by 0 bases and J by 4 bases, and 13 bases separated the two germline ends.

The gene calls are TRBV6-5 and TRBJ2-7, with D unclear. The CDR3 is made up of 15 amino acids. Germline values: CDR1 MNHEY, CDR2 SVGAGI. V was trimmed by 4 bases and J by 0 bases, leaving 13 bases between them. CDR3 in DNA: TGTGCCAGCAGTTTCTCTCCGTCCTTCTCCTACGAGCAGTACTTC. Protein: CASSFSPSFSYEQYF.

CDR3 nucleotide sequence: TGTGCCAGCAGTGAATCAGTTCGGGTTGGGGGACAGGGCAATTTTCGGGAGACCCAGTACTTC. This gives the protein CASSESVRVGGQGNFRETQYF. The chain carries TRBV2 and TRBJ2-5; 9 bases agree with TRBD1. V was pared by 2 bases and J by 5 bases, with 24 bases of the junction left unmatched. Germline CDR1 and CDR2: SNHLY and FYNNEI. This CDR3 comprises 21 residues.

CDR3 DNA: TGCGCCAGCAGCTTGGGTCCTGTGAACACTGAAGCTTTCTTT. Its protein product is CASSLGPVNTEAFF. The chain employs TRBV5-1 and TRBJ1-1, with D unresolved. Germline lookup yields CDR1 SGHRS and CDR2 YFSETQ. The length of the CDR3 is 14 residues. V gave up 0 bases and J gave up 0 bases, with 6 bases separating them.

V is TRBV5-5 and J is TRBJ1-6, with a possible D match to TRBD1 (5 bases). Looked up from germline, CDR1 is SGHKS and CDR2 is YYEKEE (reference sequence). V shed 4 bases and J shed 14 bases, with 16 bases lying between them. The CDR3 covers 13 residues. CDR3 loop: CASSLRTRWALHF. Here the CDR3 DNA reads TGTGCCAGCAGCCTAAGGACACGTTGGGCCCTCCACTTT.

This clone was seen once. The chain uses TRBV11-1 and TRBJ1-5; 9 bases map to TRBD1. This CDR3 has 15 residues. Germline CDR1 SGHAT, CDR2 FQDESV (reference sequence). Trimming removed 5 bases from V and 4 bases from J; junction bases left unmatched: 6. CDR3 DNA sequence: TGTGCCAGCAGCGCAACCGGGACAGGGAATCAGCCCCAGCATTTT. It is translated as CASSATGTGNQPQHF.

This chain uses TRBV3-1 (or the pseudogene TRBV3-2) with TRBJ2-1; tentatively, D is TRBD2 (6 bases). Germline CDR1 reads LGHDT; CDR2 reads YNNKEL (reference sequence). This CDR3 comprises 16 residues. V lost 2 bases and J lost 0, with 11 bases in between. Here the CDR3 reads CASSQSWRDSYNEQFF. CDR3 nucleotide sequence: TGTGCCAGCAGCCAAAGTTGGAGGGACTCCTACAATGAGCAGTTCTTC.

This chain joins TRBV6-5 and TRBJ2-2; tentatively, D is TRBD2 (5 bases). CDR1 is MNHEY, CDR2 SVGAGI, per germline. The length of the CDR3 is 13 residues. Between the trimmed V and J ends, which lost 6 bases and 6 bases, there was a span of 11 bases. CDR3 sequence (DNA): TGTGCCAGCAGCAAAGGACTGTCCGGGGAGCTGTTTTTT. It codes for CASSKGLSGELFF.

This chain connects TRBV6-5 to TRBJ2-3; TRBD1 agrees at 9 bases. V was clipped by 6 bases and J by 6 bases; unmatched bases: 10. Germline lookup yields CDR1 MNHEY and CDR2 SVGAGI. The CDR3 is made up of 15 amino acids. CDR3 protein: CASRPQGAQLDTQYF. CDR3 in DNA: TGTGCCAGCAGGCCACAGGGGGCACAGTTGGATACGCAGTATTTT.

The chain joins TRBV5-5 to TRBJ2-3; TRBD2 aligns across 8 bases. From germline, CDR1 is SGHKS and CDR2 YYEKEE (reference sequence). With V trimmed by 4 bases and J by 2 bases, 6 bases remained unmatched. The CDR3 is 15 residues long. For the CDR3, the DNA is TGTGCCAGCAGCCCCCGGGGGGGCCCCACAGATACGCAGTATTTT. This sequence encodes CASSPRGGPTDTQYF. Full variable domain (missing parts from reference TRBV5-5 and TRBJ2-3): DAGVTQSPTHLIKTRGQQVTLRCSPISGHKSVSWYQQVLGQGPQFIFQYYEKEERGRGNFPDRFSARQFPNYSSELNVNALLLGDSALYLCASSPRGGPTDTQYFGPGTRLTVL.

V is TRBV19 and J is TRBJ2-2; 10 bases agree with TRBD1. Germline CDR1 is LNHDA and CDR2 is SQIVND (reference sequence). The trim removed 7 bases at V and 4 bases at J, leaving 6 bases unmatched. The length of the CDR3 is 15 residues. The CDR3 is CASTQTGGSTGELFF. CDR3 in DNA: TGTGCCAGTACTCAGACAGGGGGCAGCACCGGGGAGCTGTTTTTT.

The V and J genes are TRBV9 and TRBJ2-5; 12 bases map to TRBD2. Germline V CDR1 and CDR2: SGDLS, YYNGEE. V lost 0 bases to trimming and J lost 3 bases; unmatched junction nucleotides: 6. This CDR3 has 17 amino acids. Here the CDR3 DNA reads TGTGCCAGCAGCGTAGGTGGGCTAGCGGGGGGGAAAGAGACCCAGTACTTC. This sequence encodes CASSVGGLAGGKETQYF.

The chain combines TRBV19 with TRBJ1-4; D is possibly TRBD1 (6 bases). Trimming took off 6 bases at V and 5 bases at J, with 16 bases between the two ends. The CDR3 runs to 15 residues. Per germline, CDR1 LNHDA and CDR2 SQIVND (reference sequence). CDR3 nucleotide sequence: TGTGCCAGTAGCCGTCGACAGGCTAACAATGAAAAACTGTTTTTT. Translation gives CASSRRQANNEKLFF.

This chain links TRBV5-8 with TRBJ2-2; TRBD2 matches at 8 bases. The CDR3 consists of 15 residues. Germline CDR1 SGHTS, CDR2 YDEGEE. After removal of 5 bases from V and 6 bases from J, the junction contained 9 bases not matched to a gene. The CDR3 sequence is CASRIRGGLPGELFF. Written as DNA, the CDR3 is TGTGCCAGCAGAATTCGGGGGGGCTTGCCCGGGGAGCTGTTTTTT.

This chain connects TRBV4-2 to TRBJ2-1; 15 bases align to TRBD2. CDR1 is LGHNA, CDR2 YNFKEQ, per germline. The trim removed 3 bases at V and 8 bases at J, leaving 5 bases unmatched. The length of the CDR3 is 16 residues. This CDR3 is CASSHAGTSGRYEQFF. CDR3 DNA sequence: TGTGCCAGCAGCCACGCCGGGACTAGCGGGAGGTATGAGCAGTTCTTC.

V usage is TRBV6-2 or TRBV6-3 and J usage is TRBJ2-1, with a weak D call TRBD2 (7 bases). The CDR3 has 16 residues. Trimming took 2 bases from V and 2 from J, leaving 13 bases between them. Germline V lookup: CDR1 MNHEY, CDR2 SVGEGT. This CDR3 is CASSYIRGATYNEQFF. The CDR3 DNA reads as TGTGCCAGCAGTTACATTCGGGGGGCAACCTACAATGAGCAGTTCTTC.